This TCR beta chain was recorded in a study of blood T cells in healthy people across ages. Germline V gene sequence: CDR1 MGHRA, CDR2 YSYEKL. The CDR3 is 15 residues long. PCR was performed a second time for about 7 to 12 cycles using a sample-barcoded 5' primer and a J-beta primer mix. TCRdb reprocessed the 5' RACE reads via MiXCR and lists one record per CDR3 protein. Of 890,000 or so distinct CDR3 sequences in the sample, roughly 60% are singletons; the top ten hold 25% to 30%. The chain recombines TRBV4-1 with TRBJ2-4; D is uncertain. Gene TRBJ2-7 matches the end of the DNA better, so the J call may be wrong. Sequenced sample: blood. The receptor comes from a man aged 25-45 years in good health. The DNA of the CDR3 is TGCGCCAGCAGCCCCTCCTGGGTTGGCCCCTACGAGCAGTACTTC. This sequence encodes CASSPSWVGPYEQYF.